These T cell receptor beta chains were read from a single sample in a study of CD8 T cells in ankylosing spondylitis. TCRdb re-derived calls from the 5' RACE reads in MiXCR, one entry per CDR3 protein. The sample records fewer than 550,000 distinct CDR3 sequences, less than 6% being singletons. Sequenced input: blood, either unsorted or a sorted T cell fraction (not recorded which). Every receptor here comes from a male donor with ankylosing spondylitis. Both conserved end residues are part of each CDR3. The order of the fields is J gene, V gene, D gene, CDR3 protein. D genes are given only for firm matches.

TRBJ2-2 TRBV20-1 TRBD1 CSANRGTNTGELFF
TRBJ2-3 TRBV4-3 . CASSQDRVTDTQYF
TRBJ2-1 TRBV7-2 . CASSFFGRVDNEQFF
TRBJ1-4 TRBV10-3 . CAISGTASEKLFF
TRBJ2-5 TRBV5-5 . CASSFSIWETQYF
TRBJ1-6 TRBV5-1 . CASSLRQDNSYNSPLHF
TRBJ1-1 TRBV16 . CASSWANPDGEAFF
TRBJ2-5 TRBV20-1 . CSARRDSRETQYF
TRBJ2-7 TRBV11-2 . CASSFFGGNYEQYF
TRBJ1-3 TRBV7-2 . CASSPQGARNTIYF
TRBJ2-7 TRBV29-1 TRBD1 CSADRGTGEQYF
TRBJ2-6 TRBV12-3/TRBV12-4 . CASSLWGTGANVLTF
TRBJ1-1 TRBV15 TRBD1 CATSRTGGRNTEAFF
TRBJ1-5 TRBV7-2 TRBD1 CASSRHRGNQPQHF
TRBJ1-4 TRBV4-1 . CASSQLNEKLFF
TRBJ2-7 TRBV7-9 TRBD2 CASSVSGGEQYF
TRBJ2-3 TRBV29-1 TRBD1 CSVDRSKGDTQYF
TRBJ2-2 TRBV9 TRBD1 CASSEPLGTGGLTGELFF
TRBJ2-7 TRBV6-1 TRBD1 CASSPIGQGYFFEQYF
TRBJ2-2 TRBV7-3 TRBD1 CASSPFGTGGTGELFF
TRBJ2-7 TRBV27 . CASSFVGGATYEQYF
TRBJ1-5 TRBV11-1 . CASSQALMGPQHF
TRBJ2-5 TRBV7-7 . CASSSGRGRETQYF
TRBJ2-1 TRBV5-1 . CASSLQGRSYNEQFF
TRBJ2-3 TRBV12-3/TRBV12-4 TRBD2 CASSLGGGRADTQYF
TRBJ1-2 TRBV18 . CASSPGTEDNGYTF
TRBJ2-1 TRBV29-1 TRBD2 CSVESGASGGNEQFF
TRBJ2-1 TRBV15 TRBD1 CATSRSTGGHNEQFF
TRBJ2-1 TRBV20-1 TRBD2 CSARSPEGGGYNEQFF
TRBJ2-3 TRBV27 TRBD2 CASSRPLAATQYF
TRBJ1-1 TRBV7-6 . CASSLGAGGNTEAFF
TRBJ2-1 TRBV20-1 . CSAVSGPSSYNEQFF
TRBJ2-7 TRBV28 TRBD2 CASTPGTSGDPLYEQYF
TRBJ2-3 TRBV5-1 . CASSSSELQSQYF
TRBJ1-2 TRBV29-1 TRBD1 CSVEGQGNGYTF
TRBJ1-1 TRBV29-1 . CSVEGNTEAFF
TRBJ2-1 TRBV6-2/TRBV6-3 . CASSYGTLIDEQFF
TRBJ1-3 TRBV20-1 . CSARGPGNTIYF
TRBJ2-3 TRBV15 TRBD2 CATSRYLAGGSFVSTDTQYF
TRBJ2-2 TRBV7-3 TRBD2 CASSSGRGIGELFF
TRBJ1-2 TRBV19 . CASSQHGYTF